This TCR beta chain emerged from a study of graft-versus-host responses after intestinal transplantation (dated by TCRdb to about 2021). General notes on the study: Recipients received multivisceral, liver-intestinal, or isolated intestinal transplants. Anti-thymocyte globulin induction was given to all recipients, followed by maintenance tacrolimus and steroids for about 3 years. After intestinal transplantation, graft-versus-host and host-versus-graft alloreactive T cell clones were followed in the graft, circulation and bone marrow using bulk TCR-beta CDR3 sequencing. To identify alloreactive clones, pre-transplant mixed lymphocyte reaction products were sequenced and then compared with unstimulated pre-transplant donor and recipient T cells. The cohort enrolled about two dozen intestinal transplant recipients, one of whom was a retransplant, and a few patients without pretransplant specimens were excluded. Donor T cell macrochimerism was defined as a peak of at least 4% donor T cells among recipient peripheral blood mononuclear cells. Rather than going through the commercial service, samples from a few later patients were sequenced in-house on an Illumina MiSeq and processed with MiXCR. Study-wide findings and limitations: Early after transplant, peak levels of circulating GvH clones were found to be associated with declines in HvG clones. Patients with donor T cell macrochimerism had high GvH to HvG T cell clonal ratios in their allografts. GvH clones turned up in recipient bone marrow, with some appearing earlier in ileal mucosa or blood, a pattern consistent with an intestinal mucosal origin. The conclusions were limited by the relatively low number and heterogeneity of the intestinal transplant patients.

The CDR3, cysteine through phenylalanine, is 16 amino acids long. The entry retains the CDR3 DNA only, 48 bases that are in frame from base 1. Looking up the germline V gene (reference sequence) yields CDR1 MNHEY and CDR2 SMNVEV. V is shortened by 3 bases, J by 5 bases, and the region joining them spans 18 bases. Notes on this clone: No antigen is known for it. No much larger clone exists at a distance of one base, and base qualities are not known.

The sample's time point label, in plain terms: cells obtained before transplantation from donor or recipient. CD3+CD4+ and CD3+CD8+ populations were FACS-sorted from unstimulated pre-transplant donor and recipient cells taken from spleen or lymph nodes. Library preparation used the immunoSEQ multiplex PCR assay. For most patients, genomic DNA was isolated with the Qiagen DNeasy Blood and Tissue Kit and shipped frozen to Adaptive Biotechnologies for TCR sequencing. High-throughput TCR-beta CDR3 sequencing of genomic DNA from most patients was performed by Adaptive Biotechnologies. The paper's data handling went like this. Adaptive's ImmunoSEQ software was the source of the TCR sequencing data for approximately 18 patients, while a few other patients were processed with MiXCR and VDJtools. To correct CD4 versus CD8 sorting errors, any sequence found in both subsets at a frequency ratio below 5:1 was removed. CDR3 nucleotide sequences shared by donor and recipient were removed because the origin of these sequences could not be assigned. To count as alloreactive, a clone needed at least 2-fold expansion over unstimulated cells and a minimum CFSE-low frequency of 0.002% (template counts) or 0.001% (read counts). Clones were considered mappable if detected in sequenced pre-transplant spleen, lymph node, or MLR CFSE-low populations of the donor or recipient. Cumulative frequency of alloreactive clones was calculated as a percentage of all sequences weighted by copy number. Imported from immuneACCESS, the table was reduced by TCRdb to in-frame sequences with V and J called. These copies leave out some clones; in studies compared against another copy, an unresolved V gene accounts for under half, and the cause of the remainder is not known. V and J calls and clone size are as listed in that table; D and trimming were resolved from the DNA. A total of about 81,000 clones appear in this sample, 85% to 90% of them only once. The leading ten clones occupy 0.34% of the sample.

This specimen consisted of unstimulated CD4+ T cells sorted from spleen or lymph node cells, obtained before intestinal transplant. This chain joins TRBV27 to TRBJ2-3, and the D gene may be TRBD2, 5 bases matching. This clonotype originated in a human donor who received an intestinal transplant. The bases are TGTGCCAGCAGTTTGAAAGACCCCCGAAGCGGAGATACGCAGTATTTT. Translated, it reads CASSLKDPRSGDTQYF.